This is a list of T cell receptor beta chains from one sample in a study of blood T cell repertoires in COVID-19. Profiling relied on immunoSEQ multiplex PCR, and the TCRdb table lists in-frame clones only, not all of them. The data hold under 200,000 clones, with 60% to 85% observed a single time. The sample was peripheral blood. The receptor set was obtained from a man between 65 and 79 years old with acute or convalescent COVID-19. The CDR3 runs from the conserved cysteine through the conserved F or W. The order of the fields is D gene, J gene, clone size, V gene, CDR3 protein, CDR3 DNA. A D gene is named only where the DNA matches it firmly. Clone size is stated in some rows and not others, as once, few, many or a class when expanded.

D: TRBD2; J: TRBJ2-5; size: .; V: TRBV2; CDR3: CARNGRESNKQETQYF; DNA: TGTGCCAGGAATGGGCGGGAGTCGAATAAACAAGAGACCCAGTACTTC
D: .; J: TRBJ1-6; size: .; V: TRBV15; CDR3: CATSSGQGGNSPLHF; DNA: TGTGCCACCAGCAGTGGGCAGGGAGGGAATTCACCCCTCCACTTT
D: .; J: TRBJ2-5; size: .; V: TRBV19; CDR3: CASSIGRYQETQYF; DNA: TGTGCCAGTAGTATAGGCAGGTACCAAGAGACCCAGTACTTC
D: .; J: TRBJ1-1; size: .; V: TRBV19; CDR3: CASSIVFQNEAFF; DNA: TGTGCCAGTAGTATAGTGTTTCAGAATGAAGCTTTCTTT
D: TRBD2; J: TRBJ2-3; size: once; V: TRBV5-1; CDR3: CASSLGTSGRSTDTQYF; DNA: TGCGCCAGCAGCCTGGGGACTAGCGGGAGGAGCACAGATACGCAGTATTTT
D: TRBD2; J: TRBJ2-7; size: .; V: TRBV15; CDR3: CATSSSGTYEQYF; DNA: TGTGCCACCAGCTCTAGCGGAACCTACGAGCAGTACTTC
D: .; J: TRBJ2-1; size: .; V: TRBV2; CDR3: CASSYQGGGEQFF; DNA: TGTGCCAGCTCCTATCAAGGGGGTGGTGAGCAGTTCTTC
D: .; J: TRBJ1-2; size: .; V: TRBV6-1; CDR3: CASSEPAGRPTNYGYTF; DNA: TGTGCCAGCAGTGAACCGGCGGGACGGCCGACTAACTATGGCTACACCTTC
D: TRBD1; J: TRBJ1-1; size: once; V: TRBV10-3; CDR3: CAISGPIIQGADTEAFF; DNA: TGTGCCATCAGTGGGCCCATTATACAGGGGGCGGACACTGAAGCTTTCTTT
D: TRBD2; J: TRBJ2-2; size: .; V: TRBV11-2; CDR3: CASSLVPSGATGELFF; DNA: TGTGCCAGCAGCTTAGTTCCTAGCGGGGCGACCGGGGAGCTGTTTTTT
D: TRBD1; J: TRBJ2-7; size: .; V: TRBV10-3; CDR3: CAIDVGQGNEQYF; DNA: TGTGCCATCGACGTAGGACAGGGCAACGAGCAGTACTTC
D: TRBD1; J: TRBJ1-1; size: few; V: TRBV19; CDR3: CASRRRGTDNTEAFF; DNA: TGTGCCAGTAGACGTCGCGGGACAGACAACACTGAAGCTTTCTTT
D: .; J: TRBJ2-3; size: .; V: TRBV5-4; CDR3: CASSLVSQGTDTQYF; DNA: TGTGCCAGCAGCTTGGTGAGCCAGGGGACAGATACGCAGTATTTT
D: .; J: TRBJ2-7; size: .; V: TRBV19; CDR3: CASGGPSYEQYF; DNA: TGTGCGTCGGGGGGCCCTTCCTACGAGCAGTACTTC
D: TRBD1; J: TRBJ1-1; size: once; V: TRBV13; CDR3: CASSTTGQGGVRVNTEAFF; DNA: TGTGCCAGCAGCACAACCGGACAGGGAGGAGTACGGGTTAACACTGAAGCTTTCTTT
D: TRBD2; J: TRBJ2-3; size: .; V: TRBV7-3; CDR3: CASSLAGGLADTQYF; DNA: TGTGCCAGCAGCTTAGCGGGAGGGCTTGCAGATACGCAGTATTTT
D: TRBD1; J: TRBJ1-1; size: .; V: TRBV5-1; CDR3: CASSRGDSRNTEAFF; DNA: TGCGCCAGCAGCCGAGGGGACAGCCGGAACACTGAAGCTTTCTTT
D: .; J: TRBJ2-5; size: .; V: TRBV6-5; CDR3: CASSPGTTYQETQYF; DNA: TGTGCCAGCAGCCCCGGGACAACGTACCAAGAGACCCAGTACTTC
D: TRBD1; J: TRBJ2-7; size: .; V: TRBV6-1; CDR3: CASSETGAYEQYF; DNA: TGTGCCAGCAGTGAGACAGGGGCCTACGAGCAGTACTTC
D: .; J: TRBJ1-5; size: few; V: TRBV11-1; CDR3: CASSLEEDQPQHF; DNA: TGTGCCAGCAGCTTAGAGGAGGATCAGCCCCAGCATTTT
D: .; J: TRBJ2-3; size: .; V: TRBV5-1; CDR3: CASSLAQSGDTQYF; DNA: TGCGCCAGCAGCTTGGCTCAATCGGGAGATACGCAGTATTTT
D: TRBD1; J: TRBJ1-1; size: .; V: TRBV19; CDR3: CASSLQGARGTEAFF; DNA: TGTGCCAGTAGCCTACAGGGGGCAAGAGGCACTGAAGCTTTCTTT
D: TRBD1; J: TRBJ2-2; size: few; V: TRBV11-2; CDR3: CASRKQGYPGELFF; DNA: TGTGCCAGCAGAAAACAGGGGTATCCCGGGGAGCTGTTTTTT
D: TRBD1; J: TRBJ1-2; size: .; V: TRBV4-1; CDR3: CASSQGQGANYGYTF; DNA: TGCGCCAGCAGCCAAGGACAGGGGGCTAACTATGGCTACACCTTC
D: TRBD2; J: TRBJ2-3; size: .; V: TRBV19; CDR3: CASSKGLGTDTQYF; DNA: TGTGCCAGTAGTAAGGGACTAGGTACAGATACGCAGTATTTT